These 11 T cell receptor beta chains share one sample of origin, sequenced in a study of PD-L1 blockade in urothelial cancer. Stated time point: peripheral blood 6 weeks after treatment start. TCRdb's copy holds only in-frame clones and misses some; the assay was immunoSEQ multiplex PCR. This sample has roughly 45,000 clones, with about four fifths found just once. Specimen: PBMCs, collected around atezolizumab (anti-PD-L1) treatment. The receptors derive from an older man with urothelial cancer.

The sample holds one count of this clone. The chain is built from TRBV5-1 and TRBJ2-5; 7 bases align to TRBD1. CDR3 size: 13 residues. CDR1 and CDR2 (germline): SGHRS, YFSETQ. V lost 4 bases, J lost 5 bases, and 5 bases stayed unmatched. For the CDR3, the DNA is TGCGCCAGCAGCCAAGGGGGCCGGGAGACCCAGTACTTC. Protein sequence: CASSQGGRETQYF.

This chain joins TRBV10-2 and TRBJ1-6; D unresolved. The CDR3 sequence is 13 residues long. Germline assignment: CDR1 WSHSY and CDR2 SAAADI. Deletions cut 4 bases from V and 4 bases from J, with 5 bases between. This chain's CDR3 is CASSGQYNSPLHF. Written as DNA, the CDR3 is TGCGCCAGCAGTGGGCAGTATAATTCACCCCTCCACTTT.

The chain recombines TRBV2 with TRBJ1-4; D remains unclear. Germline V lookup: CDR1 SNHLY, CDR2 FYNNEI. This CDR3 spans 15 amino acids. The V and J ends lost 6 bases and 7 bases respectively, with 18 bases between them. The DNA of the CDR3 is TGTGCCAGCAGAGCACCGGAAGGGAGGAGTGAAAAACTGTTTTTT. Amino acid sequence: CASRAPEGRSEKLFF.

The genes are TRBV18 and TRBJ1-3; no clear D. Germline-derived CDR1 and CDR2 are KGHSH and LQKENI. The CDR3 totals 15 residues. The V and J ends lost 0 bases and 2 bases respectively, with 8 bases between them. CDR3 residues: CASSPPSGAGNTIYF. CDR3 nucleotides: TGTGCCAGCTCACCACCGTCGGGTGCTGGAAACACCATATATTTT.

The rearrangement uses TRBV18 and TRBJ2-7; D may be TRBD1 (5 bases). V lost 3 bases and J 0 bases, leaving 9 bases between the germline ends. CDR3 length equals 14 residues. Germline lookup yields CDR1 KGHSH and CDR2 LQKENI. The CDR3 bases are TGTGCCAGCTCACCGGGGCAGGCCTCCTACGAGCAGTACTTC. This gives the protein CASSPGQASYEQYF.

This chain links TRBV5-4 with TRBJ1-4, with a tentative D call TRBD1 (6 bases). The ends were cut back, 1 base at V and 8 bases at J, with 12 bases in the middle. CDR1 SGHNT and CDR2 YYREEE come from the germline V gene (reference sequence). The CDR3 covers 14 residues. The CDR3 is CASSLTGSREKLFF. CDR3 nucleotide sequence: TGTGCCAGCAGCTTGACAGGGAGCCGCGAAAAACTGTTTTTT.

V gene TRBV5-4 combines with J gene TRBJ2-3, with D unclear. This CDR3 region has 16 residues. V dropped 3 bases and J dropped 4 bases, with 18 bases sitting between them. CDR1 SGHNT and CDR2 YYREEE come from the germline V gene (reference sequence). CDR3 protein: CASSSQNSPSADTQYF. The CDR3 DNA reads TGTGCCAGCAGCTCACAAAATTCCCCCTCAGCAGATACGCAGTATTTT.

The V call is TRBV5-1, the J call TRBJ2-1; 8 bases align to TRBD2. This CDR3 is built from 16 residues. V shed 2 bases, J shed 5 bases, and the junction held 9 bases outside the gene matches. CDR1 and CDR2 (germline): SGHRS, YFSETQ. In DNA, the CDR3 is TGCGCCAGCAGCTTTTATCAAGCGGGAGAGGACAATGAGCAGTTCTTC. Its protein product is CASSFYQAGEDNEQFF.

The CDR3 reads CASSHRDSGNTIYF. For the CDR3, the DNA is TGTGCCAGCTCGCACCGAGACTCTGGAAACACCATATATTTT. The rearrangement uses TRBV18 and TRBJ1-3; D unclear. The CDR3 is 14 amino acids. The germline V gene encodes CDR1 KGHSH and CDR2 LQKENI. Trimming left V 6 bases short and J 0 bases short, with 9 bases between.

With regard to this clone: Relative to the germline gene, one junction end is altered; a read error may explain this. This sequence joins TRBV5-1 and TRBJ2-1; D is undetermined. CDR1 and CDR2 from the germline V gene are SGHRS and YFSETQ. This CDR3 region has 16 residues. The CDR3 nucleotides are TGCGCCAGCAGCTTGGACGCGAGTCCCTCCAACAATGAGCAGTTCTTC. Amino acids: CASSLDASPSNNEQFF.

J is TRBJ1-4 and V is TRBV28; D remains ambiguous. V was shortened by 4 bases and J by 8 bases, with 8 bases between the two germline ends. Germline V gene sequence: CDR1 MDHEN, CDR2 SYDVKM. The CDR3 contains 12 residues. The CDR3 loop reads CASSSTPEKLFF. The CDR3 DNA reads as TGTGCCAGCAGTTCGACACCGGAAAAACTGTTTTTT.